Given below is one TCR beta chain in context. Its target is not known. From germline, CDR1 is DFQATT and CDR2 SNEGSKA (reference sequence). V shed 3 bases and J shed 9 bases, with 9 bases lying between them. The CDR3 loop spans 12 amino acids. For sequencing, patients were chosen who had shown expansion of CD8+CD57+ cells by flow cytometry. Everyone among the patients had severe acquired aplastic anemia. Untreated patients provided the blood samples, with no therapy given before sampling. Genomic DNA acted as the template from which TCR beta VDJ combination and CDR3 sequence profiling were carried out. TCRdb re-analysed the reads in MiXCR, keeping a single row per CDR3 protein. The repertoire consists of around 200,000 distinct CDR3 sequences, with around three fifths occurring once and the leading ten covering roughly 62%. This sample is drawn from a study of CD8+CD57+ T cells in acquired aplastic anemia.

Study-level results: CD8+ Simpson's diversity did not differ significantly between patients and controls. Researchers report that about 28 CD8+ CDR3 sequences appeared in both patients and controls.

The chain uses TRBV20-1 and TRBJ1-6; no clear D. This receptor was obtained from a human donor with aplastic anemia. Sequenced: sorted CD4+, CD8+, or CD8+CD57+ T cells (not recorded which) from PBMCs. The CDR3 DNA is TGCAGTGCTAGTAGCCAGTTTTCACCCCTCCACTTT. Amino acids: CSASSQFSPLHF.